This T cell receptor beta chain was found in a study of T cells after yellow fever vaccination. Whole-study context: Preparation used SMART-Seq v4 Ultra Low Input for the low-cell-number fractions. Study observations and caveats: FACS-sorted repertoires could harbor abundant contaminating bulk-population clonotypes.

A word on this clonotype: Antigen specificity is unknown.

After removal of 4 bases from V and 3 bases from J, the junction contained 11 bases not matched to a gene. Germline CDR1 DFQATT, CDR2 SNEGSKA (reference sequence). The CDR3 loop spans 15 amino acids. MiXCR, run by TCRdb on the 5' RACE reads, gives a single entry per CDR3 protein. The sample has a few hundred thousand distinct CDR3 sequences; around 5.2% are singletons. This TCR was recovered from a man aged 18-30 years who received the YFV17D yellow fever vaccine. The chain recombines TRBV20-1 with TRBJ2-7, with 8 bases fitting TRBD2. The specimen was CD4+ T cells sorted from PBMCs, collected on the day of the yellow fever booster vaccination. The CDR3 region has the DNA TGCAGTGCTAAAACCCCCGGCGGGGGGATCTACGAGCAGTACTTC. It is translated as CSAKTPGGGIYEQYF.